This section outlines one T cell receptor (beta chain) sequence together with its context. Antigen: not known. The entry originates in a study of siplizumab effects on memory and regulatory T cells. Notes on the study in general: On average, approximately 70% of mappable alloreactive CD4+ clones were Treg-derived under siplizumab, against about 29% in controls. Major contributors to the alloresponse seemed to be naive T cells, which also appeared more diverse than memory cells. A significant reduction in alloreactive sequences traceable to unstimulated CD4+ memory cells was produced by siplizumab.

The assay looked at 80,000 to 100,000 TCR templates in each sample. The repertoire was sequenced with immunoSEQ multiplex PCR; TCRdb's copy has only in-frame clones and lacks some. The table records 90,000 to 120,000 clones, around 90% of them present only once. Per the germline V gene, CDR1 is LGHNA and CDR2 is YNFKEQ. CDR3 size: 15 residues. V lost 4 bases and J lost 5; bases outside the gene matches: 4. V and J are TRBV4-2 and TRBJ1-5; 11 bases are shared with TRBD1. The sequencing sample was made of Tregs sorted from blood. The clonotype comes from a human donor in good health. The CDR3 DNA sequence: TGTGCCAGCAGCCGGGGGACAGGGGGTCATCAGCCCCAGCATTTT. Translation: CASSRGTGGHQPQHF.